This T cell receptor beta chain was obtained from a study of blood T cell repertoires in COVID-19. The authors' processing: How many nucleated cells were present was estimated from reference gene primer amplification. Generated by immunoSEQ multiplex PCR, the TCRdb table keeps only in-frame clones and is missing some. The V and J calls and clone size come from that table; D and trimming were worked out from the DNA. Of fewer than 70,000 clones listed, over 60% are singletons. Recruited during active infection, patients (from Seattle) were subsequently followed longitudinally. The germline gives CDR1 SNHLY, CDR2 FYNNEI. This CDR3 comprises 13 residues. The V gene end was trimmed by 7 bases and the J gene end by 7 bases; junction bases not matched to a gene: 6.

The chain recombines TRBV2 with TRBJ1-4; TRBD1 matches 7 bases. The receptor was isolated from a man aged 25 to 45 with COVID-19, enrolled during active disease. The sample comprised peripheral blood. The CDR3 spells CASKGQAGEKLFF. The CDR3 coding sequence is TGTGCCAGCAAAGGACAGGCTGGTGAAAAACTGTTTTTT.